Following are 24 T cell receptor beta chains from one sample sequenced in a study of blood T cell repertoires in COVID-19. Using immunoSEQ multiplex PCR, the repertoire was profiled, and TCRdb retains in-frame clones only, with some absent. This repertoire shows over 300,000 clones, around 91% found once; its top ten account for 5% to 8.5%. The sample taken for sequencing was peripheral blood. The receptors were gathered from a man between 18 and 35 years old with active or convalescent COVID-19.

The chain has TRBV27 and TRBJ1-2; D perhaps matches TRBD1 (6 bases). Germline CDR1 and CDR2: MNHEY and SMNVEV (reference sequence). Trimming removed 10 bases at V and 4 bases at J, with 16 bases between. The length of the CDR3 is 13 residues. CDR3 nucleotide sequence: TGTGCCACAGGGGACATCGGAGGCTATGGCTACACCTTC. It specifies CATGDIGGYGYTF.

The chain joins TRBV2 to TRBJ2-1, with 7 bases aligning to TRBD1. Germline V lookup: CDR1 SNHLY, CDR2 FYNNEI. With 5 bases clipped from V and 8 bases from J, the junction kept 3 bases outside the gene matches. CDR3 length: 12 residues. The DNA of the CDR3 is TGTGCCAGCAGTCCGGGACAGCATGAGCAGTTCTTC. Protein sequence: CASSPGQHEQFF.

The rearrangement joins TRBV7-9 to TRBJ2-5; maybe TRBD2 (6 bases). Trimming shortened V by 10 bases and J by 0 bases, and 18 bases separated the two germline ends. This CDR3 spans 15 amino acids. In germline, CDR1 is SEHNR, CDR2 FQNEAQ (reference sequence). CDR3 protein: CAIHTGDPNQETQYF. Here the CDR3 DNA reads TGTGCCATCCACACGGGGGACCCAAACCAAGAGACCCAGTACTTC.

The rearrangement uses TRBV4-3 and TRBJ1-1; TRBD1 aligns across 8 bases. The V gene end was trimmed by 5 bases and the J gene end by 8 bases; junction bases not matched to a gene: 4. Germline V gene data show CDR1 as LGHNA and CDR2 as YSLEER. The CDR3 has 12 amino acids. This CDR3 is CASSDGTGEAFF. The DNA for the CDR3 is TGCGCCAGCAGCGACGGGACAGGAGAAGCTTTCTTT.

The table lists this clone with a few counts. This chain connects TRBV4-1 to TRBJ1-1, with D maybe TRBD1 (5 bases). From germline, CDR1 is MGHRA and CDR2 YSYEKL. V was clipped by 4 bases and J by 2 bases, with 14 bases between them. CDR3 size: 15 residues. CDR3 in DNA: TGCGCCAGCAGCCGGACTCAGGGACTAAACACTGAAGCTTTCTTT. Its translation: CASSRTQGLNTEAFF.

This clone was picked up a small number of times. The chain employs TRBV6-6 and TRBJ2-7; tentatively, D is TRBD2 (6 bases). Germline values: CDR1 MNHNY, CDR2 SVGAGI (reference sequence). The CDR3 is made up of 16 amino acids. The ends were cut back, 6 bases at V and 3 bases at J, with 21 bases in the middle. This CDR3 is CASSDPGGSPSYEQYF. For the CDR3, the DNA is TGTGCCAGCAGCGACCCCGGGGGTTCCCCCAGCTACGAGCAGTACTTC.

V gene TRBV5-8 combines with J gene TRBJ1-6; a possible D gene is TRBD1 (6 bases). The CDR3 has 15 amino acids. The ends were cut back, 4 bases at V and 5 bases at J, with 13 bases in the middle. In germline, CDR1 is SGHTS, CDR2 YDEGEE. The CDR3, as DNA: TGTGCCAGCAGCACCCGACAGGTGAATAATTCACCCCTCCACTTT. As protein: CASSTRQVNNSPLHF. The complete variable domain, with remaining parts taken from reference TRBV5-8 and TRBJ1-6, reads EAGVTQSPTHLIKTRGQQATLRCSPISGHTSVYWYQQALGLGLQFLLWYDEGEERNRGNFPPRFSGRQFPNYSSELNVNALELEDSALYLCASSTRQVNNSPLHFGNGTRLTVT.

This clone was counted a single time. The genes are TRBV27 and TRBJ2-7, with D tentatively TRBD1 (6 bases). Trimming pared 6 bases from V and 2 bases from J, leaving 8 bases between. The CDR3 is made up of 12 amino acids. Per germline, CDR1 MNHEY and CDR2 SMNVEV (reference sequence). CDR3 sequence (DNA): TGTGCCAGCAGCCCAGGGGCCTACGAGCAGTACTTC. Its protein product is CASSPGAYEQYF.

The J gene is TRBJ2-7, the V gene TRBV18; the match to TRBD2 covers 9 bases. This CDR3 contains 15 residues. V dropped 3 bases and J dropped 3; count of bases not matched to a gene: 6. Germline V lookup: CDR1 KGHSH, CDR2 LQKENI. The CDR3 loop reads CASSPAGGPNYEQYF. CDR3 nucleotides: TGTGCCAGCTCACCGGCGGGAGGGCCAAACTACGAGCAGTACTTC.

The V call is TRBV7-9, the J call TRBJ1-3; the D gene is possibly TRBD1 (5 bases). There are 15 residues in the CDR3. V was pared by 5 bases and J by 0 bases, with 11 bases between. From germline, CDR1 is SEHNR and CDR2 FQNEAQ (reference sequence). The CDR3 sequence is CASSQDNSSGNTIYF. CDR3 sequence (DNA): TGTGCCAGCAGCCAGGACAACAGCTCTGGAAACACCATATATTTT.

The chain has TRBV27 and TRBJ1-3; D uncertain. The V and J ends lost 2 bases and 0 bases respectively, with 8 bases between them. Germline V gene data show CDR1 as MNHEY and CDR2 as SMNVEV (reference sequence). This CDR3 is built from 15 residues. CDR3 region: CASSLTPSSGNTIYF. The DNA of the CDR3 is TGTGCCAGCAGTTTAACACCCAGCTCTGGAAACACCATATATTTT.

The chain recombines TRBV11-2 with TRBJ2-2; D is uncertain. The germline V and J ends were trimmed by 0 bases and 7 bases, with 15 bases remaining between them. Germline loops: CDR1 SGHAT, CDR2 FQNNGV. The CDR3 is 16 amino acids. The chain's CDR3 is CASSLEPDTLVGELFF. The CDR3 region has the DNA TGTGCCAGCAGCTTAGAACCCGACACCCTCGTCGGGGAGCTGTTTTTT.

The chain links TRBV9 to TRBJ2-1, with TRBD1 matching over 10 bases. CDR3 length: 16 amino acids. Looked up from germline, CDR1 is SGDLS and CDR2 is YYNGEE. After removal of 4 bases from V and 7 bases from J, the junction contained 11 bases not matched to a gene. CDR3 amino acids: CASSPLRQGAGNEQFF. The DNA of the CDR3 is TGTGCCAGCAGCCCCCTCCGACAGGGGGCCGGTAATGAGCAGTTCTTC.

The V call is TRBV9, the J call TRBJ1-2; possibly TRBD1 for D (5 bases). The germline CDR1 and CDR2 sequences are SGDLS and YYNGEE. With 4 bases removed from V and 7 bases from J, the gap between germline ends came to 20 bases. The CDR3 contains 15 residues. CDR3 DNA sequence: TGTGCCAGCAGCATTTCAGGGTTTGGGGTCGGTGGCTACACCTTC. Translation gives CASSISGFGVGGYTF.

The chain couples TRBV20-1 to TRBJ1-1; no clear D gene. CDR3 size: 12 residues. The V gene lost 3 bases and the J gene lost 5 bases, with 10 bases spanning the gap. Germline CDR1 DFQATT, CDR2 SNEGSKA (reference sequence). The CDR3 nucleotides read TGCAGTGCTAGTTCGGGTGTGACTGAAGCTTTCTTT. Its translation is CSASSGVTEAFF.

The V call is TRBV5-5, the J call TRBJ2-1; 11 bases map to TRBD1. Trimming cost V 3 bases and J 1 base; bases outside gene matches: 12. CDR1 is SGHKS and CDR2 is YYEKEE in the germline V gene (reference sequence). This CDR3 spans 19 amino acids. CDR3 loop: CASSWTGGVFFGSYNEQFF. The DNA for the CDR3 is TGTGCCAGCAGCTGGACAGGGGGCGTCTTCTTCGGATCCTACAATGAGCAGTTCTTC. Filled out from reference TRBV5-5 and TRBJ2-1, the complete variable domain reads DAGVTQSPTHLIKTRGQQVTLRCSPISGHKSVSWYQQVLGQGPQFIFQYYEKEERGRGNFPDRFSARQFPNYSSELNVNALLLGDSALYLCASSWTGGVFFGSYNEQFFGPGTRLTVL.

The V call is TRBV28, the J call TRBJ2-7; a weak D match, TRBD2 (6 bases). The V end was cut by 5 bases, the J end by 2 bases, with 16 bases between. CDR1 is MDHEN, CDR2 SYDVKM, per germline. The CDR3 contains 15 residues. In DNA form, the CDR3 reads TGTGCCAGCAGTCTAAAAATACTAGCTACCTACGAGCAGTACTTC. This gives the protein CASSLKILATYEQYF.

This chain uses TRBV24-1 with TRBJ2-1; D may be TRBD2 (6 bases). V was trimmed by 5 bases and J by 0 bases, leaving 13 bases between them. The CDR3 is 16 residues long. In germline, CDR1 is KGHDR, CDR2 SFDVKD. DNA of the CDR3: TGTGCCACCAGTGCCCCCACCGGGAGCTCCTACAATGAGCAGTTCTTC. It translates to CATSAPTGSSYNEQFF.

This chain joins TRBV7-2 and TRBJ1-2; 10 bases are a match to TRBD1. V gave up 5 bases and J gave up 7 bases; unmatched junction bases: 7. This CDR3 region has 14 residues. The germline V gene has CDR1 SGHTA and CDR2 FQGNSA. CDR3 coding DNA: TGTGCCAGCAGCAGCCGGGACAGGGGTACTGGCTACACCTTC. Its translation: CASSSRDRGTGYTF.

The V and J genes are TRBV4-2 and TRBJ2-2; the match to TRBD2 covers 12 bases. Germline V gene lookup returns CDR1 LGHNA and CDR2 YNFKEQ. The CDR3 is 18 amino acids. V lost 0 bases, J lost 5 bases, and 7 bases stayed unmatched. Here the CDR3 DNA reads TGTGCCAGCAGCCAAGATCGCACTAGCGGGAGGAGGACCGGGGAGCTGTTTTTT. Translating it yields CASSQDRTSGRRTGELFF.

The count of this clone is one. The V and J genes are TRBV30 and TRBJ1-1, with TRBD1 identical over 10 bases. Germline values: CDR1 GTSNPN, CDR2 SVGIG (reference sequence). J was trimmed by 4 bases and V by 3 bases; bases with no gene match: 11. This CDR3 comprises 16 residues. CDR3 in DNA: TGTGCCTGGAGATTCGGGACAGGGGTTTGGGGCACTGAAGCTTTCTTT. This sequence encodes CAWRFGTGVWGTEAFF.

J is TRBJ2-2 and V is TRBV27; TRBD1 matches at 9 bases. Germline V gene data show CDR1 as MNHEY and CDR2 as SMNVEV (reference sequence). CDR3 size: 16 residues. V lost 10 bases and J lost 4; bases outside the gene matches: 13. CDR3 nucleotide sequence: TGTGCCACCCGCCTTCGGGACAGGGATTCCACCGGGGAGCTGTTTTTT. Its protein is CATRLRDRDSTGELFF.

The CDR3 nucleotides are TGTGCCAGCACTCTGAGGGGGGAGACCCAGTACTTC. Its protein is CASTLRGETQYF. J is TRBJ2-5 and V is TRBV28; D might be TRBD1 (6 bases). The V end lost 7 bases, the J end lost 5 bases, and 11 bases lay between the germline ends. Germline-derived CDR1 and CDR2 are MDHEN and SYDVKM. The CDR3 contains 12 residues.

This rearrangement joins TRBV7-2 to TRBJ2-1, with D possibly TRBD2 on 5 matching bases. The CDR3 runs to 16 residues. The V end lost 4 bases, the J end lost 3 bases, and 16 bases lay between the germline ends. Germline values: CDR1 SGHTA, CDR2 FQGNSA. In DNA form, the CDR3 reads TGTGCCAGCAGCTCCCTCCCAGCGGTTTTCTACAATGAGCAGTTCTTC. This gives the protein CASSSLPAVFYNEQFF.